The clone carrying this TCR beta chain has a handful of counts. The donors were all Caucasian adults (living in Nashville, Tennessee). The data stem from a study of shared clonotypes between healthy human individuals. Data came from immunoSEQ multiplex PCR; TCRdb stores just in-frame clones and leaves some out. The sample contains about 490,000 clones, about 82% of which appear only once. Trimming shortened V by 4 bases and J by 0 bases, and 10 bases separated the two germline ends. Germline CDR1 is WNHNN and CDR2 is SYGVQD (reference sequence). The CDR3 is 14 residues long. The sequence came from a middle-aged woman in good health. Some clones in this sample may be carry-over from other donors' samples. Sequenced material: PBMCs. The genes are TRBV10-1 and TRBJ2-7; D gene unclear. The CDR3: CASSGAESSYEQYF. CDR3 DNA: TGCGCCAGCAGTGGGGCGGAGAGCTCCTACGAGCAGTACTTC.